This passage covers 16 T cell receptor beta chains from one sample sequenced in a study of patients and donors after allogeneic stem cell transplantation. MiXCR, applied by TCRdb to the RT-PCR reads, yields one record per CDR3 protein. The profile shows under 200,000 distinct CDR3 sequences, around 30% of them singletons. What was sequenced was blood, either unsorted or a sorted T cell fraction (not recorded which). The receptors shown here come from a human donor who was either an allogeneic HSCT recipient or a stem cell or donor lymphocyte infusion donor (not recorded which). It is not recorded whose cells these are; they may come from a transplant donor.

The chain is built from TRBV6-6 and TRBJ2-1, with 7 nucleotides matching TRBD2. The trim removed 5 bases at V and 7 bases at J, leaving 11 bases unmatched. The V gene's germline CDR1 is MNHNY and CDR2 SVGAGI (reference sequence). The length of the CDR3 is 15 residues. CDR3 coding DNA: TGTGCCAGCAGTGACCTCGCGGGAGCACTTAATGAGCAGTTCTTC. Protein sequence: CASSDLAGALNEQFF.

This clonotype has more than one count but fewer than ten. The chain carries TRBV7-2 and TRBJ2-1; D is undetermined. V was trimmed by 1 base and J by 8 bases, leaving 6 bases between them. CDR1 is SGHTA, CDR2 FQGNSA, per germline. CDR3 size: 12 residues. The CDR3 bases are TGTGCCAGCAGCTTAGACTGGTATGAGCAGTTCTTC. Amino acids: CASSLDWYEQFF. The whole variable domain, remainder taken from reference TRBV7-2 and TRBJ2-1, is GAGVSQSPSNKVTEKGKDVELRCDPISGHTALYWYRQSLGQGLEFLIYFQGNSAPDKSGLPSDRFSAERTGGSVSTLTIQRTQQEDSAVYLCASSLDWYEQFFGPGTRLTVL.

This clonotype has just a few counts. V gene TRBV12-3 or TRBV12-4 combines with J gene TRBJ2-3, with D possibly TRBD1 on 6 matching bases. The CDR3 runs 13 residues. The V gene lost 4 bases and the J gene lost 4 bases, with 9 bases spanning the gap. The CDR3 loop reads CASSSQGPDTQYF. CDR3 nucleotides: TGTGCCAGCAGTTCCCAGGGGCCAGATACGCAGTATTTT.

The chain links TRBV15 to TRBJ2-7; 8 bases fit TRBD2. With V trimmed by 0 bases and J by 3 bases, 7 bases remained unmatched. Germline CDR1 LNHNV, CDR2 YYDKDF (reference sequence). The CDR3 extends over 16 amino acids. CDR3 sequence reads: CATSRDRAGVFYEQYF. CDR3 nucleotides: TGTGCCACCAGCAGAGATCGAGCGGGAGTCTTCTACGAGCAGTACTTC. Variable domain in full (rest from reference TRBV15 and TRBJ2-7): DAMVIQNPRYQVTQFGKPVTLSCSQTLNHNVMYWYQQKSSQAPKLLFHYYDKDFNNEADTPDNFQSRRPNTSFCFLDIRSPGLGDTAMYLCATSRDRAGVFYEQYFGPGTRLTVT.

The table lists this clonotype with a count of one. The gene calls are TRBV6-6 and TRBJ2-5; D is unclear. With 5 bases removed from V and 1 base from J, the gap between germline ends came to 8 bases. The CDR3 length is 13 residues. CDR1 is MNHNY, CDR2 SVGAGI, per germline (reference sequence). The CDR3 bases are TGTGCCAGCAGTCCCACGGTCCAAGAGACCCAGTACTTC. Its protein is CASSPTVQETQYF.

The chain has TRBV20-1 and TRBJ2-3, with D possibly matching TRBD1 (7 bases). This CDR3 comprises 13 residues. CDR1 and CDR2 (germline): DFQATT, SNEGSKA (reference sequence). Trimming took 6 bases from V and 3 from J, leaving 13 bases between them. CDR3 loop: CSATQGGTDTQYF. In nucleotides, the CDR3 is TGCAGTGCAACCCAGGGGGGAACAGATACGCAGTATTTT.

The CDR3 DNA follows: TGTGCCATCGGGACTAGCGGCACAGATACGCAGTATTTT. It specifies CAIGTSGTDTQYF. The J gene is TRBJ2-3, the V gene TRBV10-3, with 10 positions matching TRBD2. The CDR3 extends over 13 amino acids. Germline V gene sequence: CDR1 ENHRY, CDR2 SYGVKD. J was trimmed by 1 base and V by 8 bases; bases with no gene match: 0.

The J gene is TRBJ2-7, the V gene TRBV20-1; D possibly corresponds to TRBD2 (6 bases). Deletions cut 6 bases from V and 0 bases from J, with 15 bases between. Germline CDR1 reads DFQATT; CDR2 reads SNEGSKA (reference sequence). CDR3 length: 14 residues. The CDR3 DNA reads as TGCAGTGCCCGGAGGCTAGCGACCTCCTACGAGCAGTACTTC. Protein sequence: CSARRLATSYEQYF.

The chain carries TRBV6-2 or TRBV6-3 and TRBJ2-1; D is tentatively TRBD1 or TRBD2 (5 bases each). The germline V gene has CDR1 MNHEY and CDR2 SVGEGT. The V and J ends lost 7 bases and 9 bases respectively, with 10 bases between them. This CDR3 spans 11 amino acids. The CDR3 nucleotides read TGTGCCAGCAACGGGGCGCTTGAGCAGTTCTTC. Translated: CASNGALEQFF.

This clonotype was recorded many times. Germline and junction disagree at one end, which may indicate a read error. This chain links TRBV5-1 with TRBJ1-1, with D perhaps TRBD1 (6 bases). The CDR3 runs 14 residues. CDR1 and CDR2 from the germline V gene are SGHRS and YFSETQ. CDR3 DNA sequence: TGTGCCAGCAGCTTAGGCAGGGGGAACACTGAAGCTTTCTTT. This translates into CASSLGRGNTEAFF.

On this clonotype itself: One junction end disagrees with the germline gene, perhaps due to a read error. J is TRBJ1-2 and V is TRBV12-3 or TRBV12-4; D gene uncertain. This CDR3 is 13 amino acids long. DNA of the CDR3: TGTACCAGCACCCCCACTGTGAACTATGGCTACACCTTC. This codes for CTSTPTVNYGYTF.

This clonotype was seen more than once but under ten times. The gene calls are TRBV6-5 and TRBJ2-1, with TRBD2 matching 9 bases. The CDR3 runs to 13 residues. The junction had 7 bases not matched to a gene; V was cut back by 8 bases and J by 8 bases. CDR1 MNHEY and CDR2 SVGAGI come from the germline V gene. The chain's CDR3 is CASAGLAIDEQFF. Here the CDR3 DNA reads TGTGCCAGCGCTGGACTAGCGATCGATGAGCAGTTCTTC.

This clonotype was recorded many times. The chain joins TRBV6-5 to TRBJ1-6; D possibly corresponds to TRBD1 (5 bases). Germline-derived CDR1 and CDR2 are MNHEY and SVGAGI. CDR3 size: 14 residues. The ends were cut back, 7 bases at V and 7 bases at J, with 14 bases in the middle. The CDR3 loop reads CASTYLGVNSPLHF. In nucleotides, the CDR3 is TGTGCCAGCACATACCTAGGGGTCAATTCACCCCTCCACTTT.

This clonotype has more than one count but fewer than ten. The rearrangement links TRBV10-3 to TRBJ1-5; D call uncertain. Trimming removed 4 bases at V and 0 bases at J, with 4 bases between. Germline lookup yields CDR1 ENHRY and CDR2 SYGVKD. The CDR3 loop spans 13 amino acids. In nucleotides, the CDR3 is TGTGCCATCAGTGGGACTAGCAATCAGCCCCAGCATTTT. Its translation is CAISGTSNQPQHF.

This clonotype was seen only a few times. V is TRBV5-6 and J is TRBJ2-5; D is perhaps TRBD2 (7 bases). The CDR3 is 14 residues long. Germline CDR1 is SGHDT and CDR2 is YYEEEE. Trimming shortened V by 3 bases and J by 3 bases, and 12 bases separated the two germline ends. The CDR3 DNA follows: TGTGCCAGCAGCTGGGGGCTAGCGGAAGAGACCCAGTACTTC. The encoded protein is CASSWGLAEETQYF. Combining the CDR3 with reference TRBV5-6 and TRBJ2-5 gives the whole variable domain DAGVTQSPTHLIKTRGQQVTLRCSPKSGHDTVSWYQQALGQGPQFIFQYYEEEERQRGNFPDRFSGHQFPNYSSELNVNALLLGDSALYLCASSWGLAEETQYFGPGTRLLVL.

This sequence joins TRBV4-1 and TRBJ1-2; no clear D gene. With 5 bases removed from V and 0 bases from J, the gap between germline ends came to 1 base. Germline values: CDR1 MGHRA, CDR2 YSYEKL. The CDR3 totals 11 residues. The CDR3 region has the DNA TGCGCCAGCAGCACTAACTATGGCTACACCTTC. The encoded protein is CASSTNYGYTF.